The sequence of this T cell receptor beta chain was determined in a study of T-cell memory formation after mild COVID-19. This clonotype has only a few counts. It is unclear where the CDR3 begins or ends on the DNA, so no DNA is shown, and the CDR3 is as TCRdb lists it. TCRdb reanalysed the 5' RACE reads using MiXCR and keeps one entry per CDR3 protein. The sample contains about 310,000 distinct CDR3 sequences, 15% of which appear only once. The CDR3 is 19 amino acids long, termini counted. Germline assignment: CDR1 SEHNR and CDR2 FQNEAQ (reference sequence). This TCR was recovered from a young man who had mild COVID-19 (a few samples of this study predate the infection). Cell type and time point are not known. The V call is TRBV7-9, the J call TRBJ2-1; the D call TRBD2 from the table was never checked on the DNA. The specimen was PBMCs or a T cell subset sorted from them (not recorded which). This chain's CDR3 is CASSSSTSGGESSYNEQFF.